Presented here are 32 T cell receptor beta chains from one specimen sequenced in a study of beta chain features in type 1 diabetes (dated by TCRdb to 2016 to 2019). The library relied on the immunoSEQ multiplex PCR assay. The entire amount of isolated RNA was reverse transcribed using the High Capacity cDNA Reverse Transcription Kit, so the sequenced TCRB transcripts were expressed ones. In TCRdb, the immuneACCESS table is reduced to in-frame sequences with V and J assigned. These tables do not hold every clone; where another copy was compared, an unresolved V gene accounts for under half, and the others remain unexplained. For this sample the table gives about half a million clones, of which around 30% were detected only once. The ten top clones hold around 0.065% of the sample. Sequencing was performed on naive CD4+ T cells from blood. This specimen's cell subset or site label, per the study, means: true naive CD4+ T cells. Source of these receptors: a man between 18 and 35 years old in good health.

The sample holds a few counts of this clone. CDR3 sequence: CASSVGVQETQYF. CDR3 DNA: TGTGCCAGCAGCGTGGGGGTCCAGGAGACCCAGTACTTC. V usage is TRBV5-6 and J usage is TRBJ2-5, with D perhaps assigned TRBD1 or TRBD2 (5 bases each). Trimming took off 4 bases at V and 5 bases at J, with 12 bases between the two ends. The CDR3 totals 13 residues. Looked up from germline, CDR1 is SGHDT and CDR2 is YYEEEE.

This clone was seen more than once but under ten times. V usage is TRBV15 and J usage is TRBJ2-2, with D tentatively TRBD1 or TRBD2 (6 bases each). Looked up from germline, CDR1 is LNHNV and CDR2 is YYDKDF (reference sequence). The CDR3 contains 14 residues. V was clipped by 5 bases and J by 6 bases, with 13 bases between them. The DNA for the CDR3 is TGTGCCACCAGCCTCGGGGGCTCGGCCGGGGAGCTGTTTTTT. It specifies CATSLGGSAGELFF. The complete variable domain, with remaining parts taken from reference TRBV15 and TRBJ2-2, reads DAMVIQNPRYQVTQFGKPVTLSCSQTLNHNVMYWYQQKSSQAPKLLFHYYDKDFNNEADTPDNFQSRRPNTSFCFLDIRSPGLGDTAMYLCATSLGGSAGELFFGEGSRLTVL.

This clone was recorded a few times. This chain uses TRBV29-1 with TRBJ2-7; D could derive from TRBD1 or TRBD2 (5 bases each). V was pared by 6 bases and J by 6 bases, with 15 bases between. There are 12 residues in the CDR3. Germline assignment: CDR1 SQVTM and CDR2 ANQGSEA. CDR3: CSVSGTSGEQYF. CDR3 in DNA: TGCAGCGTGTCCGGGACCTCTGGCGAGCAGTACTTC.

CDR3 nucleotides: TGTGCCAGCACCCTTGAAATCGGAAGGCCAGATACGCAGTATTTT. Its translation: CASTLEIGRPDTQYF. V is TRBV7-2 and J is TRBJ2-3; D unresolved. The CDR3 is 15 amino acids. V was clipped by 7 bases and J by 4 bases, with 18 bases between them. Per the germline V gene, CDR1 is SGHTA and CDR2 is FQGNSA.

A remark on this clone: The sample carries other DNA sequences with the same CDR3. This chain joins TRBV29-1 and TRBJ1-1; D may be TRBD1 (5 bases). Per germline, CDR1 SQVTM and CDR2 ANQGSEA. V was shortened by 4 bases and J by 1 base, with 10 bases between the two germline ends. This CDR3 is 13 amino acids long. CDR3 sequence: CSVARGGNTEAFF. CDR3 DNA sequence: TGCAGCGTTGCGAGGGGCGGGAACACTGAAGCTTTCTTT.

The V gene is TRBV30, the J gene TRBJ2-3, with 9 bases that match TRBD2. With V trimmed by 8 bases and J by 0 bases, 6 bases remained unmatched. Germline V lookup: CDR1 GTSNPN, CDR2 SVGIG (reference sequence). The CDR3 runs to 14 residues. This chain's CDR3 is CAGGAGGSTDTQYF. The CDR3 coding sequence is TGTGCCGGAGGGGCGGGAGGGAGCACAGATACGCAGTATTTT. Based on the CDR3 plus reference TRBV30 and TRBJ2-3, the full variable domain is SQTIHQWPATLVQPVGSPLSLECTVEGTSNPNLYWYRQAAGRGLQLLFYSVGIGQISSEVPQNLSASRPQDRQFILSSKKLLLSDSGFYLCAGGAGGSTDTQYFGPGTRLTVL.

This chain connects TRBV29-1 to TRBJ2-1; 9 bases map to TRBD1. The germline gives CDR1 SQVTM, CDR2 ANQGSEA. The CDR3 spans 15 residues. V was pared by 0 bases and J by 12 bases, with 12 bases of the junction left unmatched. This chain's CDR3 is CSVEDPQGARRWQFF. The CDR3 bases are TGCAGCGTTGAAGATCCACAGGGGGCGCGGAGGTGGCAGTTCTTC.

This chain joins TRBV6-6 and TRBJ1-1; no clear D. The CDR3 sequence is 15 residues long. Trimming pared 5 bases from V and 0 bases from J, leaving 13 bases between. Germline V gene lookup returns CDR1 MNHNY and CDR2 SVGAGI (reference sequence). The CDR3 nucleotides are TGTGCCAGCAGTCCTGCCGGCGCCATGAACACTGAAGCTTTCTTT. Amino acid sequence: CASSPAGAMNTEAFF.

The V and J genes are TRBV30 and TRBJ1-1; D perhaps matches TRBD1 (5 bases). The CDR3 runs 13 residues. The V end lost 0 bases, the J end lost 7 bases, and 12 bases lay between the germline ends. Germline CDR1 GTSNPN, CDR2 SVGIG (reference sequence). The CDR3 nucleotides are TGTGCCTGGAGTGTACTCGGGGGTCTTGAAGCTTTCTTT. Encoded protein: CAWSVLGGLEAFF. The whole variable domain, remainder taken from reference TRBV30 and TRBJ1-1, is SQTIHQWPATLVQPVGSPLSLECTVEGTSNPNLYWYRQAAGRGLQLLFYSVGIGQISSEVPQNLSASRPQDRQFILSSKKLLLSDSGFYLCAWSVLGGLEAFFGQGTRLTVV.

This clone was found a few times. The chain is built from TRBV30 and TRBJ2-7; D not resolved. Germline CDR1 is GTSNPN and CDR2 is SVGIG (reference sequence). V dropped 5 bases and J dropped 1 base, with 15 bases sitting between them. The CDR3 loop spans 14 amino acids. The CDR3 here is CAWATAGMSYEQYF. DNA for the CDR3: TGTGCCTGGGCCACGGCTGGAATGTCCTACGAGCAGTACTTC.

The chain carries TRBV28 and TRBJ1-1; D call uncertain. Germline-derived CDR1 and CDR2 are MDHEN and SYDVKM. This CDR3 region has 13 residues. Trimming pared 6 bases from V and 4 bases from J, leaving 12 bases between. CDR3 DNA: TGTGCCAGCAGCTTAGAGGCGGGCACTGAAGCTTTCTTT. This encodes CASSLEAGTEAFF.

Comment on this clone: The same CDR3 arises from other DNA sequences in this sample as well. The chain has TRBV18 and TRBJ1-2; TRBD1 agrees at 7 bases. V was clipped by 3 bases and J by 2 bases; unmatched bases: 3. CDR1 and CDR2 (germline): KGHSH, LQKENI. The CDR3 loop spans 14 amino acids. CDR3 sequence: CASSPDRVNYGYTF. The CDR3 region has the DNA TGTGCCAGCTCACCCGACAGGGTGAACTATGGCTACACCTTC.

The chain joins TRBV4-2 to TRBJ2-1; D is ambiguous. CDR1 and CDR2 from the germline V gene are LGHNA and YNFKEQ. This CDR3 is 15 amino acids long. Trimming took 0 bases from V and 3 from J, leaving 9 bases between them. In DNA form, the CDR3 reads TGTGCCAGCAGCCAAGAATACCAAGTCTACAATGAGCAGTTCTTC. Translating it yields CASSQEYQVYNEQFF.

This clone was seen a handful of times. The chain links TRBV29-1 to TRBJ2-4; 14 bases map to TRBD2. The CDR3 runs 15 residues. The V gene's germline CDR1 is SQVTM and CDR2 ANQGSEA. The V and J ends lost 6 bases and 2 bases, in that order; junction bases with no gene match: 3. The CDR3 DNA is TGCAGCGTCTGGACTAGCGGGAGGCCCAAAAACATTCAGTACTTC. It specifies CSVWTSGRPKNIQYF. The full variable domain, in which reference TRBV29-1 and TRBJ2-4 provide the parts outside the CDR3, is SAVISQKPSRDICQRGTSLTIQCQVDSQVTMMFWYRQQPGQSLTLIATANQGSEATYESGFVIDKFPISRPNLTFSTLTVSNMSPEDSSIYLCSVWTSGRPKNIQYFGAGTRLSVL.

This chain links TRBV6-1 with TRBJ2-4; TRBD2 matches 11 bases. Germline V gives CDR1 MNHNS, CDR2 SASEGT. V dropped 1 base and J dropped 13; count of bases not matched to a gene: 6. This CDR3 spans 14 amino acids. Here the CDR3 reads CASSEGLAGGRQYF. The CDR3 DNA reads TGTGCCAGCAGTGAAGGGCTAGCGGGAGGTCGACAGTACTTC.

There are a few counts of this clone. The chain carries TRBV29-1 and TRBJ2-5, with 7 bases aligning to TRBD1. Germline V CDR1 and CDR2: SQVTM, ANQGSEA. The length of the CDR3 is 13 residues. J was trimmed by 1 base and V by 6 bases; bases with no gene match: 5. CDR3 sequence (DNA): TGCAGCGTCCGGGACAGCTCCCAAGAGACCCAGTACTTC. Translation gives CSVRDSSQETQYF.

There are a few counts of this clone. The chain joins TRBV5-1 to TRBJ2-5; no definite D call. The CDR3 consists of 14 residues. The V gene lost 0 bases and the J gene lost 0 bases, with 6 bases spanning the gap. Germline CDR1 is SGHRS and CDR2 is YFSETQ. CDR3 coding DNA: TGCGCCAGCAGCTTGGGAAGGTACCAAGAGACCCAGTACTTC. As protein: CASSLGRYQETQYF.

This clone has a handful of counts. DNA of the CDR3: TGTGCCAGCAGCCAAGATCTGCTAGAAGAGACCCAGTACTTC. Amino acids: CASSQDLLEETQYF. The V gene is TRBV4-2, the J gene TRBJ2-5; D is undetermined. The CDR3 is made up of 14 amino acids. V shed 0 bases and J shed 3 bases, with 8 bases lying between them. Germline V CDR1 and CDR2: LGHNA, YNFKEQ.

This chain uses TRBV6-5 with TRBJ2-1, with TRBD2 identical over 8 bases. The CDR3 is 13 residues long. The V segment lost 10 bases and the J segment 8 bases; nucleotides outside the gene matches: 10. Germline V gene data show CDR1 as MNHEY and CDR2 as SVGAGI. CDR3: CATSSGTGYEQFF. Written as DNA, the CDR3 is TGTGCCACAAGTAGCGGGACTGGGTATGAGCAGTTCTTC.

The CDR3, as DNA: TGTGCCTCTCCTCGGGGAACCTATCACAATGAGCAGTTCTTC. Protein: CASPRGTYHNEQFF. V usage is TRBV30 and J usage is TRBJ2-1, with a weak D call TRBD2 (5 bases). The germline V gene encodes CDR1 GTSNPN and CDR2 SVGIG (reference sequence). The CDR3 loop spans 14 amino acids. V lost 7 bases and J lost 5, with 18 bases in between.

The chain links TRBV4-1 to TRBJ2-5; 11 bases map to TRBD2. Trimming removed 5 bases from V and 2 bases from J; junction bases left unmatched: 7. The length of the CDR3 is 16 residues. CDR1 is MGHRA, CDR2 YSYEKL, per germline. In nucleotides, the CDR3 is TGCGCCAGCAGCAAAGGGCTAGCGGGAGGACAAGAGACCCAGTACTTC. The encoded protein is CASSKGLAGGQETQYF.

This chain uses TRBV19 with TRBJ2-5, with 7 bases that match TRBD2. Germline V gene lookup returns CDR1 LNHDA and CDR2 SQIVND (reference sequence). With V trimmed by 2 bases and J by 4 bases, 10 bases remained unmatched. The CDR3 has 16 amino acids. CDR3 protein: CASSIPSGSGSETQYF. As DNA, the CDR3 is TGTGCCAGTAGTATACCCTCAGGTAGCGGGTCAGAGACCCAGTACTTC.

In DNA, the CDR3 is TGTGCCAGCAGTTCCGGACAGGACTATGGCTACACCTTC. This gives the protein CASSSGQDYGYTF. The chain combines TRBV28 with TRBJ1-2; 7 bases are a match to TRBD1. This CDR3 has 13 amino acids. Germline-derived CDR1 and CDR2 are MDHEN and SYDVKM. The junction had 2 bases not matched to a gene; V was cut back by 4 bases and J by 3 bases.

This clone has a handful of counts. This same CDR3 is encoded by further DNA sequences in the sample. The chain employs TRBV29-1 and TRBJ1-4; the match to TRBD1 covers 10 bases. After removal of 6 bases from V and 6 bases from J, the junction contained 4 bases not matched to a gene. The CDR3 runs to 13 residues. Germline V gives CDR1 SQVTM, CDR2 ANQGSEA. The CDR3 is CSVSGTGDEKLFF. The CDR3 DNA reads as TGCAGCGTCTCCGGGACAGGGGATGAAAAACTGTTTTTT. The whole variable domain, remainder taken from reference TRBV29-1 and TRBJ1-4, is SAVISQKPSRDICQRGTSLTIQCQVDSQVTMMFWYRQQPGQSLTLIATANQGSEATYESGFVIDKFPISRPNLTFSTLTVSNMSPEDSSIYLCSVSGTGDEKLFFGSGTQLSVL.

The chain recombines TRBV28 with TRBJ1-1; a weak D match, TRBD1 (5 bases). The CDR3 is 14 amino acids. V was pared by 3 bases and J by 2 bases, with 10 bases between. Germline V gives CDR1 MDHEN, CDR2 SYDVKM. The CDR3 region has the DNA TGTGCCAGCAGTTTGACAGTCCTAAACACTGAAGCTTTCTTT. Its translation: CASSLTVLNTEAFF.

This clone was recorded a few times. The J gene is TRBJ2-7, the V gene TRBV7-2; 11 positions match TRBD2. The CDR3 extends over 15 amino acids. Trimming at V came to 4 bases and at J to 3 bases, leaving 5 bases not matched to a gene. Germline-derived CDR1 and CDR2 are SGHTA and FQGNSA. CDR3 coding DNA: TGTGCCAGCAGCTCTAGCGGGAGGAGAGACTACGAGCAGTACTTC. Its protein is CASSSSGRRDYEQYF.

This clone has just a few counts. The chain couples TRBV30 to TRBJ1-2; 7 bases line up with TRBD1. Unmatched junction bases numbered 7, after V lost 4 bases and J lost 2 bases. The CDR3 runs to 14 residues. Germline CDR1 GTSNPN, CDR2 SVGIG (reference sequence). CDR3 sequence reads: CAWKVIQGNYGYTF. The CDR3 nucleotides read TGTGCCTGGAAAGTTATACAGGGGAACTATGGCTACACCTTC.

This clone has just a few counts. The chain is built from TRBV5-6 and TRBJ2-1; no reliable D call. Per the germline V gene, CDR1 is SGHDT and CDR2 is YYEEEE. CDR3 size: 13 residues. V lost 4 bases, J lost 10 bases, and 15 bases lay in between. The chain's CDR3 is CASSPPAGREQFF. CDR3 bases: TGTGCCAGCAGCCCCCCCGCCGGTCGCGAGCAGTTCTTC.

This clone has only a few counts. The J gene is TRBJ2-1, the V gene TRBV7-7; D is ambiguous. The germline V gene has CDR1 SSHAT and CDR2 FNYEAQ (reference sequence). The CDR3 runs to 15 residues. V shed 1 base and J shed 3 bases, with 10 bases lying between them. The CDR3 region has the DNA TGTGCCAGCAGCTTAGGAGTAAGGGACTACAATGAGCAGTTCTTC. This translates into CASSLGVRDYNEQFF.

This clone has just a few counts. The chain couples TRBV9 to TRBJ2-7, with a tentative D call TRBD1 (6 bases). This CDR3 contains 14 residues. Germline-derived CDR1 and CDR2 are SGDLS and YYNGEE. V was shortened by 4 bases and J by 6 bases, with 17 bases between the two germline ends. The CDR3 region is CASSLRSGASEQYF. The CDR3 bases are TGTGCCAGCAGCCTACGTTCAGGGGCTAGCGAGCAGTACTTC.

This clone appeared a few times. The sample holds other DNA sequences that translate to the same CDR3. The rearrangement links TRBV7-9 to TRBJ2-7; D uncertain. Germline V CDR1 and CDR2: SEHNR, FQNEAQ (reference sequence). The CDR3 is made up of 12 amino acids. The V end was cut by 5 bases, the J end by 1 base, with 6 bases between. The CDR3 coding sequence is TGTGCCAGCAGCCTAACATCCTACGAGCAGTACTTC. This encodes CASSLTSYEQYF.

This clone was observed a handful of times. The chain couples TRBV25-1 to TRBJ1-1; 10 bases are a match to TRBD1. The CDR3 extends over 13 amino acids. Unmatched junction bases numbered 5, after V lost 5 bases and J lost 8 bases. CDR1 and CDR2 from the germline V gene are MGHDK and SYGVNS. CDR3 sequence: CASSRSGQGEAFF. In nucleotides, the CDR3 is TGTGCCAGCAGTAGGTCGGGACAGGGGGAAGCTTTCTTT.